These 14 T cell receptor beta chains were all obtained from the same sample, sequenced in a study of follicular helper T cells after annual influenza vaccination. Measured with immunoSEQ multiplex PCR; TCRdb has only the in-frame clones, and not every one. The sample shows 10,000 to 15,000 clones, 78% of them seen only once. The time point is: 2014-2015 season, pre-vaccination. Sequences were derived from CXCR5- memory CD4+ T cells sorted from blood, sampled on the day of influenza vaccination. The receptor source for this set is an adult who received the influenza vaccine.

This clone appeared a few times. The chain combines TRBV6-5 with TRBJ1-6, with D tentatively TRBD1 (6 bases). The ends were cut back, 2 bases at V and 8 bases at J, with 10 bases in the middle. Germline V gene data show CDR1 as MNHEY and CDR2 as SVGAGI. CDR3 size: 14 residues. The CDR3 spells CASSYEGGYSPLHF. The CDR3 DNA reads TGTGCCAGCAGTTACGAGGGGGGGTATTCACCCCTCCACTTT.

This chain uses TRBV7-9 with TRBJ2-2, with D possibly being TRBD1 (6 bases). Trimming removed 2 bases at V and 3 bases at J, with 10 bases between. The germline CDR1 and CDR2 sequences are SEHNR and FQNEAQ (reference sequence). This CDR3 has 15 residues. The CDR3 protein is CASSLPGQHTGELFF. CDR3 in DNA: TGTGCCAGCAGCTTACCCGGACAGCACACCGGGGAGCTGTTTTTT.

The chain employs TRBV11-3 and TRBJ2-1; D tentatively fits TRBD1 or TRBD2 (5 bases each). V lost 2 bases to trimming and J lost 0 bases, with 14 bases between them. The CDR3 has 17 amino acids. From germline, CDR1 is SGHNT and CDR2 YENEEA. CDR3 nucleotide sequence: TGTGCCAGCAGCTTACGGTTGGGACCGAGCTCCTACAATGAGCAGTTCTTC. Protein: CASSLRLGPSSYNEQFF. The full variable domain, rest sourced from reference TRBV11-3 and TRBJ2-1, is EAGVVQSPRYKIIEKKQPVAFWCNPISGHNTLYWYLQNLGQGPELLIRYENEEAVDDSQLPKDRFSAERLKGVDSTLKIQPAELGDSAVYLCASSLRLGPSSYNEQFFGPGTRLTVL.

V usage is TRBV6-6 and J usage is TRBJ2-5; weak D call: TRBD2 (5 bases). CDR1 is MNHNY, CDR2 SVGAGI, per germline (reference sequence). Deletions cut 6 bases from V and 2 bases from J, with 19 bases between. This CDR3 comprises 16 residues. The DNA of the CDR3 is TGTGCCAGCAGGCAAAGGCATAGCTCGGGGCAAGAGACCCAGTACTTC. It encodes CASRQRHSSGQETQYF.

The chain joins TRBV5-1 to TRBJ2-3; TRBD2 matches at 9 bases. With V trimmed by 4 bases and J by 7 bases, 7 bases remained unmatched. Germline values: CDR1 SGHRS, CDR2 YFSETQ. The CDR3 has 14 amino acids. CDR3 sequence: CASSPGTSLNTQYF. CDR3 sequence (DNA): TGCGCCAGCAGCCCAGGGACTAGCCTGAATACGCAGTATTTT.

This clone was observed a few times. The V call is TRBV7-2, the J call TRBJ1-1; 8 bases are shared with TRBD1. V shed 3 bases, J shed 2 bases, and the junction held 2 bases outside the gene matches. CDR3 length: 14 residues. Germline CDR1 SGHTA, CDR2 FQGNSA. This CDR3 reads CASSFGQGNTEAFF. The CDR3 nucleotides read TGTGCCAGCAGCTTCGGACAGGGAAACACTGAAGCTTTCTTT.

The CDR3 sequence is CASSHIGAQHF. The DNA of the CDR3 is TGTGCCAGCAGCCACATCGGGGCCCAGCATTTT. V usage is TRBV6-5 and J usage is TRBJ1-5, with no clear D. CDR3 length: 11 amino acids. Germline loops: CDR1 MNHEY, CDR2 SVGAGI. Trimming removed 6 bases at V and 11 bases at J, with 11 bases between.

This clone was counted a single time. The CDR3 loop reads CASSVGLGRDQPQHF. In DNA, the CDR3 is TGTGCCAGCAGCGTAGGTTTGGGCAGGGATCAGCCCCAGCATTTT. The chain uses TRBV9 and TRBJ1-5; tentatively, D is TRBD1 (5 bases). Looked up from germline, CDR1 is SGDLS and CDR2 is YYNGEE. CDR3 length equals 15 residues. V was shortened by 0 bases and J by 5 bases, with 12 bases between the two germline ends. The entire variable domain, with the rest obtained from reference TRBV9 and TRBJ1-5, is as follows: DSGVTQTPKHLITATGQRVTLRCSPRSGDLSVYWYQQSLDQGLQFLIQYYNGEERAKGNILERFSAQQFPDLHSELNLSSLELGDSALYFCASSVGLGRDQPQHFGDGTRLSIL.

Only a few counts were recorded for this clone. The chain uses TRBV7-2 and TRBJ1-2; TRBD1 agrees at 11 bases. The CDR3 is made up of 15 amino acids. The V gene end was trimmed by 0 bases and the J gene end by 6 bases; junction bases not matched to a gene: 3. The germline V gene has CDR1 SGHTA and CDR2 FQGNSA. CDR3 nucleotides: TGTGCCAGCAGCTTAGCGGGACAGGGGGGTGATGGCTACACCTTC. This translates into CASSLAGQGGDGYTF.

This chain connects TRBV4-2 to TRBJ2-1, with D unresolved. The CDR3 extends over 13 amino acids. V gave up 0 bases and J gave up 7 bases, with 7 bases separating them. CDR1 is LGHNA and CDR2 is YNFKEQ in the germline V gene. CDR3 protein: CASSQESGNEQFF. The CDR3 nucleotides read TGTGCCAGCAGCCAAGAGTCCGGGAATGAGCAGTTCTTC.

The chain is built from TRBV6-5 and TRBJ2-1; possibly TRBD1 for D (6 bases). The CDR3 length is 15 residues. V was pared by 2 bases and J by 0 bases, with 8 bases between. CDR1 MNHEY and CDR2 SVGAGI come from the germline V gene. CDR3 protein: CASSYRTVSYNEQFF. CDR3 nucleotides: TGTGCCAGCAGTTACCGGACAGTCTCCTACAATGAGCAGTTCTTC.

The V gene is TRBV4-2, the J gene TRBJ2-3; D remains unclear. Trimming pared 4 bases from V and 2 bases from J, leaving 25 bases between. The CDR3 length is 19 residues. Germline CDR1 and CDR2: LGHNA and YNFKEQ. CDR3 residues: CASSPKKDSLRYDTDTQYF. The CDR3 nucleotides read TGTGCCAGCAGCCCTAAAAAGGATAGTCTCCGATACGACACAGATACGCAGTATTTT.

J is TRBJ1-2 and V is TRBV9, with 7 bases lining up with TRBD1. V gave up 7 bases and J gave up 7 bases; unmatched junction bases: 10. Germline loops: CDR1 SGDLS, CDR2 YYNGEE. This CDR3 region has 13 residues. The CDR3 loop reads CASSPDRVAGYTF. CDR3 nucleotide sequence: TGTGCCAGCTCACCTGACAGGGTAGCTGGCTACACCTTC.

J is TRBJ1-5 and V is TRBV6-1; D possibly corresponds to TRBD1 (6 bases). The V end was cut by 8 bases, the J end by 2 bases, with 10 bases between. The CDR3 is 13 amino acids. Germline V gene lookup returns CDR1 MNHNS and CDR2 SASEGT. In DNA form, the CDR3 reads TGTGCCAGCCTAAGACAGGGCAATCAGCCCCAGCATTTT. Protein product: CASLRQGNQPQHF.